Here is one TCR beta chain with its context. Its antigen is not identified. Germline values: CDR1 SGHTA, CDR2 FQGNSA. The CDR3 is made up of 13 amino acids. V lost 5 bases, J lost 9 bases, and 14 bases lay in between. These data come from a study of OX40 agonist ivuxolimab in advanced cancers. Whole-study context: In three patients, partial responses were observed, one with hepatocellular carcinoma and two with cutaneous melanoma.

The protocol was immunoSEQ multiplex PCR, while the TCRdb copy is restricted to in-frame clones and leaves out a portion. The sample includes 20,000 to 25,000 clones, around four fifths seen only once; the top ten take about 15%. Findings and limits, study-wide: Some nonresponders also had low normalized T-cell clonal expansion.

The material sequenced was CD4+ or CD8+ T cells sorted from blood, taken in a trial of the OX40 agonist ivuxolimab. This receptor was identified in an adult with an advanced solid tumor such as melanoma, head and neck, liver or kidney cancer. This chain connects TRBV7-2 to TRBJ2-1, with a tentative D call TRBD2 (6 bases). The DNA of the CDR3 is TGTGCCAGCAGCCTGGCTAGCGTGGGTGAGCAGTTCTTC. Residues: CASSLASVGEQFF. The whole variable domain, filled in from reference TRBV7-2 and TRBJ2-1, reads GAGVSQSPSNKVTEKGKDVELRCDPISGHTALYWYRQSLGQGLEFLIYFQGNSAPDKSGLPSDRFSAERTGGSVSTLTIQRTQQEDSAVYLCASSLASVGEQFFGPGTRLTVL.